The entry below describes one T cell receptor (beta chain). Antigen unknown. This sample was included in a study of cytomegalovirus exposure and HLA in healthy donors. The method was immunoSEQ multiplex PCR; TCRdb's version includes in-frame clones alone and lacks a portion of them. Counted here are about 150,000 clones, 85% to 90% occurring once; the ten biggest clones make up roughly 6.5%. Study-wide points: The study recorded some 160 TCR beta chains that were cytomegalovirus-associated. Generally TCR sequences proved uncommon, though certain public TCRs appeared in numerous donors.

Trimming pared 0 bases from V and 3 bases from J, leaving 18 bases between. The length of the CDR3 is 17 residues. Germline CDR1 is SGHAT and CDR2 is FQNNGV. Sequenced material: PBMCs. The TCR comes from a woman in her twenties or thirties in good health and CMV-seropositive. This chain uses TRBV11-2 with TRBJ2-7; D not resolved. As DNA, the CDR3 is TGTGCCAGCAGCTTAGATCAAGCAGCTAGGAACTTCTACGAGCAGTACTTC. Translated, it gives CASSLDQAARNFYEQYF.